What follows describes a single T cell receptor beta chain. What it binds is unknown. Germline V gives CDR1 MNHEY, CDR2 SMNVEV (reference sequence). With 8 bases clipped from V and 4 bases from J, the junction kept 13 bases outside the gene matches. The length of the CDR3 is 15 residues. The data are from a study of OX40 agonist ivuxolimab in advanced cancers. Looking at the study overall: Given to patients was ivuxolimab, an agonistic anti-OX40 (CD134) antibody. Patients received intravenous ivuxolimab every 2 weeks at 0.01 to 10 mg/kg. Study-wide findings and caveats: In the 0.1-3.0 mg/kg groups, partial responders showed among the lowest expansion. The work left the antigen specificity of expanded peripheral T cells undetermined.

Clones were sequenced by immunoSEQ multiplex PCR, and TCRdb holds only the in-frame ones, with some missing. Among about 86,000 clones listed, roughly nine tenths were seen once. This receptor was taken from an adult with an advanced solid tumor such as melanoma, head and neck, liver or kidney cancer. This sample comprised CD4+ or CD8+ T cells sorted from blood, obtained in a trial of the OX40 agonist ivuxolimab. The chain carries TRBV27 and TRBJ1-2; 7 bases agree with TRBD1. The CDR3 here is CASGGTVGYSYGYTF. In nucleotides, the CDR3 is TGTGCCAGCGGCGGGACAGTTGGGTATTCCTATGGCTACACCTTC.